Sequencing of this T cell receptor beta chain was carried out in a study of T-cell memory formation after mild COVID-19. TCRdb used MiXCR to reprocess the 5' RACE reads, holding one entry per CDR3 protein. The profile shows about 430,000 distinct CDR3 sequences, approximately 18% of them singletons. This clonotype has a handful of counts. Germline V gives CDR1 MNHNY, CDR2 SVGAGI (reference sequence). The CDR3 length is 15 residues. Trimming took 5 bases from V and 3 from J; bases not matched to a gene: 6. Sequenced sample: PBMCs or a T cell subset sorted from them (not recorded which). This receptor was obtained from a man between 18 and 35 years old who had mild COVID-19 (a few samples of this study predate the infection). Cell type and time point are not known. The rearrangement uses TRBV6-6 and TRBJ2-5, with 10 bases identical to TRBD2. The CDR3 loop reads CASSRPSGGEETQYF. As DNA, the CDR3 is TGTGCCAGCAGTAGACCGAGCGGGGGGGAAGAGACCCAGTACTTC.